Presented here are 9 T cell receptor beta chains from one specimen sequenced in a study of metastatic and nonmetastatic thyroid tumors. Via MiXCR, TCRdb re-called the PCR reads. The sample consists of 20,000 to 25,000 clones, about 10% of them appearing once. Each patient came to thyroid surgery without any prior treatment (of any kind). The sequencing input was blood. The receptors shown here come from a female donor with papillary thyroid cancer or a benign thyroid nodule (not recorded which). Some clones in this sample may be carry-over from other donors' samples.

This clone occurred many times. CDR3 bases: TGTGCCAGCAGTTTGACTAGCGGGACCCTTTACAATGAGCAGTTCTTC. This codes for CASSLTSGTLYNEQFF. The chain combines TRBV27 with TRBJ2-1; 11 bases are shared with TRBD2. This CDR3 is 16 amino acids long. Germline V gene sequence: CDR1 MNHEY, CDR2 SMNVEV (reference sequence). The V segment lost 3 bases and the J segment 4 bases; nucleotides outside the gene matches: 5.

The sample holds many counts of this clone. CDR3 amino acids: CASSVTETSAGYYNEQFF. Written as DNA, the CDR3 is TGTGCCAGCAGCGTAACAGAGACTAGCGCGGGATACTACAATGAGCAGTTCTTC. This chain uses TRBV9 with TRBJ2-1, with 8 nucleotides matching TRBD2. The CDR3 is 18 residues long. Trimming at V came to 1 base and at J to 3 bases, leaving 12 bases not matched to a gene. CDR1 is SGDLS and CDR2 is YYNGEE in the germline V gene.

With respect to this clone: A read error may be the cause here, since a much bigger clone is one base away. J is TRBJ2-7 and V is TRBV7-9; possibly TRBD1 for D (6 bases). The CDR3 loop spans 14 amino acids. Germline V gene sequence: CDR1 SEHNR, CDR2 FQNEAQ (reference sequence). CDR3 sequence reads: CASSREGDPYDQYF. CDR3 nucleotides: TGTGCCAGCAGCCGCGAGGGGGATCCTTACGATCAGTACTTC.

This clone was counted ten times or more. The V gene is TRBV20-1, the J gene TRBJ1-1; tentative D call: TRBD1 (6 bases). V lost 6 bases, J lost 0 bases, and 26 bases lay in between. CDR3 size: 18 residues. The germline V gene has CDR1 DFQATT and CDR2 SNEGSKA (reference sequence). The CDR3 nucleotides read TGCAGTGCCCCACGTTGGGGGGGCCCACTGCTCATGAACACTGAAGCTTTCTTT. This sequence encodes CSAPRWGGPLLMNTEAFF.

This clone was picked up a small number of times. A much larger clone lies a single base off, so this may be a read error. V gene TRBV20-1 combines with J gene TRBJ2-7; perhaps TRBD2 as D (5 bases). The CDR3 has 14 amino acids. CDR1 and CDR2 from the germline V gene are DFQATT and SNEGSKA (reference sequence). V was pared by 1 base and J by 2 bases, with 12 bases between. The CDR3 DNA follows: TGCAGTGCTAGAGTCCCCGGACTTACCTACGAGCAGTACTTC. It codes for CSARVPGLTYEQYF.

This clone was found many times. The gene calls are TRBV2 and TRBJ1-1, with 7 bases fitting TRBD1. With 3 bases clipped from V and 3 bases from J, the junction kept 4 bases outside the gene matches. The CDR3 consists of 14 residues. Germline loops: CDR1 SNHLY, CDR2 FYNNEI. CDR3 coding DNA: TGTGCCAGCAGTGAGGACAGGAGGGACACTGAAGCTTTCTTT. This encodes CASSEDRRDTEAFF.

In its sample, this clone was seen many times. The genes are TRBV20-1 and TRBJ1-3, with 8 bases identical to TRBD1. The CDR3 contains 15 residues. CDR1 DFQATT and CDR2 SNEGSKA come from the germline V gene (reference sequence). Unmatched junction bases numbered 6, after V lost 1 base and J lost 4 bases. The CDR3 coding sequence is TGCAGTGCTAGAGGGGGCAGGGGGCTAGGAAACACCATATATTTT. Encoded protein: CSARGGRGLGNTIYF.

This clone has ten or more counts. V gene TRBV19 combines with J gene TRBJ2-1; D unresolved. Germline values: CDR1 LNHDA, CDR2 SQIVND (reference sequence). CDR3 length: 13 amino acids. Deletions cut 0 bases from V and 3 bases from J, with 3 bases between. CDR3 amino acids: CASSIDSYNEQFF. The CDR3 DNA reads as TGTGCCAGTAGTATAGATAGCTACAATGAGCAGTTCTTC.

About this clone itself: A clone one base away is much larger, so this may be a read error. This chain joins TRBV19 and TRBJ2-1, with 12 bases that match TRBD1. Trimming removed 6 bases from V and 7 bases from J; junction bases left unmatched: 13. The CDR3 runs to 17 residues. Germline V gives CDR1 LNHDA, CDR2 SQIVND (reference sequence). Written as DNA, the CDR3 is TGTGCCAGTAGCCCTCCTTCCGGGACAGGGGGCTGGAATGAGCAGTTCTTC. It is translated as CASSPPSGTGGWNEQFF.